Reported below is one T cell receptor beta chain. What antigen it recognizes has not been identified. The sample holds no much larger clone one base away, and base qualities are not on file. The sample originates from a study of post-analysis software for immune sequencing data (dated by TCRdb to between 2014 and 2016). In terms of the full investigation: Disease courses on record covered relapsing-remitting, secondary progressive and progressive-relapsing multiple sclerosis, though some patients had no subtype annotation. The multiple sclerosis patient repertoires were compared with 10 to 12 previously published healthy control repertoires from donors aged 6 to 25 years. A subset of samples was prepared in parallel using single-end sample barcoding, then pooled and co-amplified after Illumina adapter ligation. Paper-wide results and their limitations: Strong co-clustering of samples prepared in the same batch was shown by direct clustering with F measure, prompting a batch-effect correction. Patients showed significantly higher frequencies than controls for about 5 TRBV segments, among them TRBV5-6, TRBV5-1 and TRBV20-1. The multiple sclerosis patient group was slightly younger than the control group. Multiple sclerosis patients had significantly lower normalized Chao1 diversity than controls, a result that suggests substantial peripheral T-cell clonal expansion.

To demonstrate the VDJtools post-analysis software, the study profiled TCR beta repertoires from the peripheral blood of 10 to 15 young patients with multiple sclerosis. The patients with multiple sclerosis were children and adolescents between roughly 6 and 15 years of age. Based on the germline V gene, the CDR1 and CDR2 sequences are SQVTM and ANQGSEA. Including cysteine and phenylalanine, the CDR3 has 17 amino acids. The read is trimmed to its CDR3 DNA, 51 bases read in frame from base 1. The library was obtained by PCR. The sequencing machine was an Illumina HiSeq 2500. To reduce PCR and sequencing biases, unique molecular identifiers were built into the TCR beta cDNA libraries. Every 1 to 10 million input T cells yielded 500,000 or so cDNA molecules, meaning each molecule approximated one T cell. Patient libraries were prepared and sequenced with the same protocol used for the earlier healthy control dataset. Samples belonging to the same batch were prepared together, multiplexed and sequenced on a shared HiSeq lane. Per the source publication's procedure: Raw barcoded reads were processed with MIGEC, discarding single-read molecular identifier groups before consensus assembly and CDR3 extraction. VDJtools was used for post-analysis of the clonotype tables, with diversity normalized by down-sampling every dataset to the smallest sample size. In repertoire overlap clustering, CDR3 amino acid sequences, but not nucleotide sequences, were matched to correct batch-related cross-sample contamination. Through fastp at Q25 and MiXCR, TCRdb rebuilt clones from the public reads, retaining in-frame beta chains. CDR3 protein sequences are deduplicated, and each keeps its most common genes and DNA. The V and J calls were not made by the authors but by TCRdb's processing. The sample includes 430,000 or so distinct CDR3 sequences, with 39% observed a single time. The ten largest clones add up to around 8% of the sample.

Sequencing was performed on blood. The chain couples TRBV29-1 to TRBJ2-1; 11 central bases correspond to TRBD2. TRBJ2-7 matches the DNA end more closely, so the J call is doubtful. The sequence was collected from a girl aged 2-10 years with multiple sclerosis. The sequence in DNA is TGCAGCGCCCCTCGACTAGCGGGACCTATCCGATACAATGAGCAGTACTTC. It specifies CSAPRLAGPIRYNEQYF.